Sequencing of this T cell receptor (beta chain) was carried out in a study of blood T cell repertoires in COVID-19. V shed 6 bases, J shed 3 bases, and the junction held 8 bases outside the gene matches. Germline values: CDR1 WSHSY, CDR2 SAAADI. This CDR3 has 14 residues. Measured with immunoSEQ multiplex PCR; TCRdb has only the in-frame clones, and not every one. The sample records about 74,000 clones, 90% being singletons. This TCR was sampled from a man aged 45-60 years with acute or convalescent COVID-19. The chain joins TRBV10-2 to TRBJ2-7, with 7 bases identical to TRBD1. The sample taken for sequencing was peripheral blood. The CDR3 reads CASSPEGAFYEQYF. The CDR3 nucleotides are TGCGCCAGCAGCCCCGAGGGGGCCTTCTACGAGCAGTACTTC.